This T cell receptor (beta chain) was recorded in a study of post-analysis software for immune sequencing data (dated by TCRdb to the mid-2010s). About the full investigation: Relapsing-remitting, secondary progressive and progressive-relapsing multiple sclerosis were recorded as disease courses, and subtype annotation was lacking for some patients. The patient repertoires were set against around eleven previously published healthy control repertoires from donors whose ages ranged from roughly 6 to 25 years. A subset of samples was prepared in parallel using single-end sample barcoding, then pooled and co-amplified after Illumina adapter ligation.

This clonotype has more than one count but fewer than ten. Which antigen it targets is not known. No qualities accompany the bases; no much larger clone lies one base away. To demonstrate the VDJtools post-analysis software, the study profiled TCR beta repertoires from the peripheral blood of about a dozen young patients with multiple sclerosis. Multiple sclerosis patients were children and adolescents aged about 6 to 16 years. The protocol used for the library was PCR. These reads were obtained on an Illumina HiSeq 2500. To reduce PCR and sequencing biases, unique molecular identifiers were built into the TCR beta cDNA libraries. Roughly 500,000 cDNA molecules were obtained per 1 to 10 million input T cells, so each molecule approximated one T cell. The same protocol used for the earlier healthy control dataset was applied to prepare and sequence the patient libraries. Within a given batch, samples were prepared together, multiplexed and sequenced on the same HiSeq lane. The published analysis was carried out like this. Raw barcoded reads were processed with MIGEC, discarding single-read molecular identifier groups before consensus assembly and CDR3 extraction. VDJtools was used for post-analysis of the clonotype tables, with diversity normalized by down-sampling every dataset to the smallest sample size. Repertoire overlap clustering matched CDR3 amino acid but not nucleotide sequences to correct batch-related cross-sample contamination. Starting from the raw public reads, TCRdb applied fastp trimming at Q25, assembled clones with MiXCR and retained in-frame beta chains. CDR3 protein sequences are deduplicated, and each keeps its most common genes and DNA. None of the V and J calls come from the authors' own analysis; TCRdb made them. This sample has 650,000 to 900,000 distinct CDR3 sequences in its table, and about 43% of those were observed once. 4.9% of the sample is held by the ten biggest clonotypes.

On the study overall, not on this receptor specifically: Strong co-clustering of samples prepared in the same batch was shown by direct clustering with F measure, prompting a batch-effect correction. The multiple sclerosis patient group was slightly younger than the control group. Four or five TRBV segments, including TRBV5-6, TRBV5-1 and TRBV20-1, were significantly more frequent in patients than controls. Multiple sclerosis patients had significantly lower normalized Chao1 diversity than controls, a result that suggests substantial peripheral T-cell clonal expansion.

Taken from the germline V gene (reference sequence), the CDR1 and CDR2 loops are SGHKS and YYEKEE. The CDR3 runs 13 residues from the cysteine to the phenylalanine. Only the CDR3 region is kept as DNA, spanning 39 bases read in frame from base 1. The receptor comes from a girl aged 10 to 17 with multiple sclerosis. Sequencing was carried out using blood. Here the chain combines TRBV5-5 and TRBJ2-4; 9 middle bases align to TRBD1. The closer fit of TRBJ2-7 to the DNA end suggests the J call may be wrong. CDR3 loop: CASSRDRENEQYF. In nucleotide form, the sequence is TGTGCCAGCAGCCGGGACAGGGAGAACGAGCAGTACTTC.